Listed below are T cell receptor beta chains from one sample, sequenced in a study of blood T cell repertoires in COVID-19. Assay: immunoSEQ multiplex PCR; the TCRdb copy retains only in-frame clones and omits some. The table includes approximately 380,000 clones, more than 75% detected once. The sequenced material came from PBMCs or T cells enriched from blood (not recorded which). The receptors derive from a woman aged 18 to 35 who had recovered from COVID-19. Each CDR3 is given with its conserved first and last residue. D genes are given only for firm matches. The size of a clone is reported for some rows only, either as once, few or many, or as a class for expanded clones.

-,16,TRBV5-8,TRBJ1-5,TRBD1,CASSAGTDHSNQPQHF,TGTGCCAGCAGCGCGGGGACAGATCATAGCAATCAGCCCCAGCATTTT
-,16,TRBV29-1,TRBJ2-7,-,CSVENIGAAGPYEQYF,TGCAGCGTTGAAAATATAGGGGCGGCCGGACCCTACGAGCAGTACTTC
-,14,TRBV3-1/TRBV3-2,TRBJ1-2,-,CASSQVRGLYGYTF,TGTGCCAGCAGCCAAGTTCGGGGACTCTATGGCTACACCTTC
-,14,TRBV6-5,TRBJ1-1,TRBD1,CASSGTGLSAEAFF,TGTGCCAGCTCCGGGACAGGGTTGTCCGCTGAAGCTTTCTTT
-,15,TRBV5-1,TRBJ1-1,-,CASRSAGAINTEAFF,TGCGCCAGCAGATCCGCAGGGGCAATTAACACTGAAGCTTTCTTT
-,16,TRBV28,TRBJ2-1,TRBD2,CASSPRTSGGYNEQFF,TGTGCCAGCAGTCCCCGGACTAGCGGGGGGTACAATGAGCAGTTCTTC
-,16,TRBV7-9,TRBJ2-1,-,CASSFTGSFPNNEQFF,TGTGCCAGCAGCTTCACGGGATCTTTTCCGAACAATGAGCAGTTCTTC
-,12,TRBV7-9,TRBJ1-4,-,CASSLEKRALFF,TGTGCCAGCAGCTTAGAGAAGAGAGCACTGTTTTTT
few,14,TRBV19,TRBJ2-7,TRBD1,CASRGRDRSYEQYF,TGTGCCAGTAGGGGCCGGGACAGGTCCTACGAGCAGTACTTC
-,15,TRBV7-9,TRBJ2-1,TRBD2,CASKNSGGAYNEQFF,TGTGCCAGCAAAAACAGCGGGGGGGCTTACAATGAGCAGTTCTTC
few,13,TRBV2,TRBJ2-3,-,CASSRWASDTQYF,TGTGCCAGCAGTCGGTGGGCCTCAGATACGCAGTATTTT
-,16,TRBV7-3,TRBJ1-2,-,CASSSLGGTLNYGYTF,TGTGCCAGCAGCTCCCTCGGCGGGACCCTTAACTATGGCTACACCTTC
-,17,TRBV13,TRBJ1-6,TRBD1,CASSHPRGSPHGSPLHF,TGTGCCAGCAGTCACCCCAGGGGGTCCCCTCACGGCTCACCCCTCCACTTT
-,14,TRBV6-5,TRBJ1-2,TRBD1,CASRARDRGNGYTF,TGTGCCAGCAGAGCCCGGGACAGGGGCAATGGCTACACCTTC
-,13,TRBV4-1,TRBJ2-5,-,CASSQDPPKTQYF,TGCGCCAGCAGCCAAGATCCCCCCAAGACCCAGTACTTC
-,13,TRBV5-6,TRBJ2-1,-,CASSLGAGGEQFF,TGTGCCAGCAGCTTGGGGGCAGGTGGCGAGCAGTTCTTC
-,15,TRBV4-1,TRBJ1-2,-,CASSQEIRSWDGYTF,TGCGCCAGCAGCCAAGAGATTCGGAGTTGGGATGGCTACACCTTC
-,15,TRBV6-5,TRBJ1-1,-,CASSYYQARDTEAFF,TGTGCCAGCAGTTACTACCAGGCGAGGGACACTGAAGCTTTCTTT
-,16,TRBV19,TRBJ1-5,-,CASIEGGIYSNQPQHF,TGTGCCAGTATAGAGGGAGGCATCTATAGCAATCAGCCCCAGCATTTT
-,13,TRBV28,TRBJ1-1,-,CASSSAGYTEAFF,TGTGCCAGCAGTTCCGCGGGCTACACTGAAGCTTTCTTT
-,18,TRBV10-1,TRBJ2-1,TRBD2,CASSPGTSGGANYNEQFF,TGCGCCAGCAGCCCCGGGACTAGCGGGGGGGCGAACTACAATGAGCAGTTCTTC
-,14,TRBV10-1,TRBJ2-7,-,CASSEEPGGYEQYF,TGCGCCAGCAGTGAAGAACCCGGTGGCTACGAGCAGTACTTC
-,11,TRBV6-5,TRBJ1-5,-,CASGGAQPQHF,TGTGCCAGCGGGGGGGCTCAGCCCCAGCATTTT
-,15,TRBV3-1/TRBV3-2,TRBJ2-1,-,CASSQLGGSYNEQFF,TGTGCCAGCAGCCAACTCGGCGGGTCCTACAATGAGCAGTTCTTC
-,13,TRBV13,TRBJ1-6,-,CASSLGQGVSLHF,TGTGCCAGCAGCTTAGGACAGGGCGTATCCCTCCACTTT
-,16,TRBV5-1,TRBJ1-1,-,CASSLEGDEVNTEAFF,TGCGCCAGCAGCTTGGAAGGGGATGAGGTGAACACTGAAGCTTTCTTT
-,15,TRBV29-1,TRBJ2-7,TRBD1,CSVETGGTGGYEQYF,TGCAGCGTTGAAACTGGGGGGACAGGGGGCTACGAGCAGTACTTC
-,18,TRBV5-1,TRBJ2-3,TRBD2,CASSLGLATFPSTDTQYF,TGCGCCAGCAGCTTGGGACTAGCAACATTCCCCAGCACAGATACGCAGTATTTT
-,11,TRBV28,TRBJ1-2,-,CASSQGYGYTF,TGTGCCAGCAGCCAGGGTTATGGCTACACCTTC
-,13,TRBV6-5,TRBJ1-3,-,CASSYDTGNTIYF,TGTGCCAGCAGTTACGACACTGGAAACACCATATATTTT
once,15,TRBV6-6,TRBJ2-7,-,CASSIPTGRTWEQYF,TGTGCCAGCAGTATTCCGACGGGGAGGACGTGGGAGCAGTACTTC
-,15,TRBV7-2,TRBJ2-5,TRBD2,CASSLGGGALETQYF,TGTGCCAGCAGCTTAGGCGGGGGGGCCCTGGAGACCCAGTACTTC
-,16,TRBV4-1,TRBJ1-2,TRBD1,CASSQEFRTGPYGYTF,TGCGCCAGCAGCCAAGAATTTAGGACAGGGCCTTATGGCTACACCTTC
few,15,TRBV25-1,TRBJ1-5,TRBD1,CASSESRQGHQPQHF,TGTGCCAGCAGTGAATCGCGACAGGGGCATCAGCCCCAGCATTTT
-,15,TRBV7-3,TRBJ1-4,-,CASSLFGDNREKLFF,TGTGCCAGCAGCTTATTCGGGGACAATCGTGAAAAACTGTTTTTT
-,14,TRBV9,TRBJ1-6,-,CASSLAGLNSPLHF,TGTGCCAGCAGCTTAGCAGGATTGAATTCACCCCTCCACTTT
-,14,TRBV5-1,TRBJ1-2,-,CASSLAGTIYGYTF,TGCGCCAGCAGCTTGGCCGGTACGATCTATGGCTACACCTTC
-,14,TRBV18,TRBJ1-5,-,CASSPPFRNQPQHF,TGTGCCAGCTCACCGCCTTTCCGGAATCAGCCCCAGCATTTT
-,16,TRBV4-2,TRBJ2-1,TRBD1,CASSARDRGSYNEQFF,TGTGCCAGCAGCGCTCGGGACAGGGGGTCCTACAATGAGCAGTTCTTC
-,13,TRBV29-1,TRBJ1-6,TRBD1,CSARTGPNSPLHF,TGCAGCGCCAGGACAGGGCCCAATTCACCCCTCCACTTT
-,16,TRBV27,TRBJ2-1,-,CASSTPPGFSYNEQFF,TGTGCCAGCAGTACCCCGCCAGGTTTTTCCTACAATGAGCAGTTCTTC
-,13,TRBV4-1,TRBJ1-2,-,CASSQVMGDGYTF,TGCGCCAGCAGCCAAGTGATGGGCGACGGCTACACCTTC
-,14,TRBV7-9,TRBJ2-7,-,CASSRVAANYEQYF,TGTGCCAGCAGCCGCGTCGCGGCTAACTACGAGCAGTACTTC
-,17,TRBV7-6,TRBJ2-2,TRBD2,CASSLGGGGAGSGELFF,TGTGCCAGCAGCTTAGGCGGCGGGGGGGCCGGGAGCGGGGAGCTGTTTTTT
few,13,TRBV5-1,TRBJ2-1,TRBD2,CASSLTSGGEQFF,TGCGCCAGCAGCTTAACTAGCGGGGGGGAGCAGTTCTTC